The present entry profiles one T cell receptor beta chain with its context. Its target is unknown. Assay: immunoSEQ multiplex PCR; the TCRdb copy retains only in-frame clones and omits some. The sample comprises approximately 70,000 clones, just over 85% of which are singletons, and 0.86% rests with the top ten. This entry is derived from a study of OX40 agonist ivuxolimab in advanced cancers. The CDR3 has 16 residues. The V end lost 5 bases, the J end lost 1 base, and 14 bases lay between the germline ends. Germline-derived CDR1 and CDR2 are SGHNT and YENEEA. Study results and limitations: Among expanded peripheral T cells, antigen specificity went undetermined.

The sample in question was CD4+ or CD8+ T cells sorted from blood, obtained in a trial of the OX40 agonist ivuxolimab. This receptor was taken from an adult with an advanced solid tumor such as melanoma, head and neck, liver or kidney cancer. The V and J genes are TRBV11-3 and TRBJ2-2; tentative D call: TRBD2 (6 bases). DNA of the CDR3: TGTGCCAGCAGCATTAGGACCGGGGGGAACACCGGGGAGCTGTTTTTT. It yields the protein CASSIRTGGNTGELFF. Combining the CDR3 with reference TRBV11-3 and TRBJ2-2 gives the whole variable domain EAGVVQSPRYKIIEKKQPVAFWCNPISGHNTLYWYLQNLGQGPELLIRYENEEAVDDSQLPKDRFSAERLKGVDSTLKIQPAELGDSAVYLCASSIRTGGNTGELFFGEGSRLTVL.